The 11 T cell receptor beta chains in this list originate from one sample, sequenced in a study of CD8 T cells in ankylosing spondylitis. Study-level results: A TCR beta motif of about eight highly homologous variants appeared characteristic of ankylosing spondylitis blood.

In TCRdb, the 5' RACE reads were re-called with MiXCR into one record per CDR3 protein. The sample lists under 850,000 distinct CDR3 sequences; around a fifth were seen once. Their recognized antigens are unknown. Sequenced input: blood, either unsorted or a sorted T cell fraction (not recorded which). The receptors shown here come from a male donor with ankylosing spondylitis.

This clonotype was observed a few times. CDR3 loop: CASSQEFRGYNEQFF. The DNA of the CDR3 is TGCGCCAGCAGCCAAGAGTTCCGAGGATACAATGAGCAGTTCTTC. The chain couples TRBV4-1 to TRBJ2-1; no clear D gene. V lost 0 bases and J 4 bases, leaving 10 bases between the germline ends. The germline gives CDR1 MGHRA, CDR2 YSYEKL. The CDR3 has 15 amino acids.

This clonotype was seen more than once but under ten times. The chain combines TRBV12-3 or TRBV12-4 with TRBJ1-1, with no clear D. There are 14 residues in the CDR3. The ends were cut back, 3 bases at V and 3 bases at J, with 11 bases in the middle. This CDR3 reads CASSFSTVDTEAFF. The CDR3 nucleotides read TGTGCCAGCAGTTTTTCTACGGTGGACACTGAAGCTTTCTTT.

The gene calls are TRBV4-3 and TRBJ2-7, with TRBD1 identical over 7 bases. There are 16 residues in the CDR3. V dropped 0 bases and J dropped 0; count of bases not matched to a gene: 5. Germline values: CDR1 LGHNA, CDR2 YSLEER. The CDR3 sequence: CASSQDLDRVSYEQYF. The CDR3 DNA is TGCGCCAGCAGCCAAGATCTCGACAGGGTCTCCTACGAGCAGTACTTC.

The chain links TRBV19 to TRBJ1-6, with D uncertain. The CDR3 sequence is 16 residues long. With 6 bases removed from V and 9 bases from J, the gap between germline ends came to 21 bases. Per the germline V gene, CDR1 is LNHDA and CDR2 is SQIVND (reference sequence). CDR3 residues: CASRGSQADWISPLHF. In DNA form, the CDR3 reads TGTGCCAGTAGGGGATCCCAGGCCGACTGGATTTCACCCCTCCACTTT.

This clonotype was seen more than once but under ten times. The chain links TRBV13 to TRBJ2-1, with 14 bases fitting TRBD2. This CDR3 is built from 16 residues. With 7 bases clipped from V and 9 bases from J, the junction kept 11 bases outside the gene matches. Germline CDR1 is PRHDT and CDR2 is FYEKMQ (reference sequence). CDR3 sequence reads: CASNLGTSGGRGEQFF. CDR3 DNA sequence: TGTGCCAGCAACCTCGGGACTAGCGGGGGACGGGGTGAGCAGTTCTTC.

The chain links TRBV5-5 to TRBJ2-1; 9 bases line up with TRBD2. The CDR3 extends over 16 amino acids. CDR1 SGHKS and CDR2 YYEKEE come from the germline V gene (reference sequence). Losses at the gene ends were 3 bases for V and 3 bases for J; bases not matched to a gene: 7. CDR3 bases: TGTGCCAGCAGCTACCAATTAGCGGGGGTCTACAATGAGCAGTTCTTC. Protein product: CASSYQLAGVYNEQFF.

There are a few counts of this clonotype. The chain uses TRBV5-1 and TRBJ2-1; 7 bases map to TRBD1. Germline trimming cut 4 bases from V and 5 bases from J; bases unmatched to any gene: 6. The CDR3 covers 14 residues. CDR1 and CDR2 from the germline V gene are SGHRS and YFSETQ. The CDR3 region is CASSKEQGNNEQFF. CDR3 coding DNA: TGCGCCAGCAGCAAGGAACAGGGGAACAATGAGCAGTTCTTC.

Only a few counts were recorded for this clonotype. The V call is TRBV20-1, the J call TRBJ2-1; tentative D call: TRBD2 (5 bases). Germline V gene sequence: CDR1 DFQATT, CDR2 SNEGSKA (reference sequence). V lost 6 bases, J lost 0 bases, and 6 bases lay in between. This CDR3 has 12 amino acids. The CDR3 DNA follows: TGCAGTGCCGGGGACTCCTACAATGAGCAGTTCTTC. Amino acids: CSAGDSYNEQFF.

This chain connects TRBV12-3 or TRBV12-4 to TRBJ2-2; D perhaps matches TRBD1 (6 bases). The V and J ends lost 6 bases and 2 bases respectively, with 10 bases between them. The CDR3 totals 14 residues. CDR3 nucleotides: TGTGCCAGCAGACACAGGGACAACACCGGGGAGCTGTTTTTT. Translation: CASRHRDNTGELFF.

The sample holds a few counts of this clonotype. The chain recombines TRBV27 with TRBJ1-1, with 10 bases aligning to TRBD1. The germline V gene encodes CDR1 MNHEY and CDR2 SMNVEV (reference sequence). After removal of 4 bases from V and 7 bases from J, the junction contained 3 bases not matched to a gene. CDR3 length equals 13 residues. CDR3: CASSWTGGFEAFF. CDR3 DNA sequence: TGTGCCAGCAGTTGGACAGGGGGGTTTGAAGCTTTCTTT.

This clonotype appeared a few times. The V and J genes are TRBV4-2 and TRBJ1-2, with D maybe TRBD1 (5 bases). This CDR3 contains 16 residues. The germline gives CDR1 LGHNA, CDR2 YNFKEQ. V was clipped by 0 bases and J by 2 bases, with 13 bases between them. CDR3 region: CASSQDRGLGNYGYTF. Here the CDR3 DNA reads TGTGCCAGCAGCCAAGATAGGGGACTTGGAAACTATGGCTACACCTTC.